Below, one T cell receptor (beta chain) is given with its context. Its target is not known. The sample belongs to a study of T cell responses to AZD1222 COVID-19 vaccine. The CDR3 has 14 amino acids. Per the germline V gene, CDR1 is MNHEY and CDR2 is SVGAGI. V lost 1 base to trimming and J lost 1 base; unmatched junction nucleotides: 1. Here immunoSEQ multiplex PCR was the method, and the copy in TCRdb shows in-frame clones only, minus some. This sample has 150,000 to 200,000 clones, with approximately 94% found just once. Whole-study results and caveats: Reports say nearly half of spike-specific TCRs go after unmutated variant regions. Just a handful of AZD1222 recipients were seropositive at baseline. Sampling that yielded the repertoires occurred only after the peak T cell response.

The source of this sequence is an adult in good health. The sequences come from peripheral blood, collected on day 0 of AZD1222 vaccination. The chain has TRBV6-5 and TRBJ2-7; 7 bases align to TRBD1. The CDR3 nucleotides are TGTGCCAGCAGTTACTGGGACAGATCCTACGAGCAGTACTTC. Amino acids: CASSYWDRSYEQYF.